These T cell receptor beta chains were read from a single sample in a study of early T cells in non-severe SARS-CoV-2 infection. Via MiXCR, TCRdb re-called the 5' RACE reads, giving one row per CDR3 protein. Of about 59,000 distinct CDR3 sequences listed, approximately 13% are singletons. The source material was whole blood. These TCRs come from an adult who was a healthcare worker with PCR-confirmed SARS-CoV-2 infection or an uninfected control (not recorded which). CDR3s include the opening cysteine and the closing phenylalanine or tryptophan. Only part of the rows carry a size: once, few, many, or a class if the clone is expanded.

CDR3 protein,J gene,clone size,V gene
CASRIGDTQYF,TRBJ2-3,-,TRBV2
CASSKRTGHTGELFF,TRBJ2-2,many,TRBV12-3/TRBV12-4
CASGLYMTGGTYEQYF,TRBJ2-7,few,TRBV12-5
CASTPGGGTEAFF,TRBJ1-1,few,TRBV11-2
CASSSLRLHEQYF,TRBJ2-7,few,TRBV7-8
CASLGSNYGYTF,TRBJ1-2,many,TRBV6-5
CASSRDGGGNTEVFF,TRBJ1-1,many,TRBV6-5
CSASPNTEAFF,TRBJ1-1,many,TRBV20-1
CASSPAVPGTDTQYF,TRBJ2-3,-,TRBV18
CSARGIGAWGPYNEQFF,TRBJ2-1,once,TRBV20-1
CASSPPAGTGGETQYF,TRBJ2-5,few,TRBV7-9
CASSPSPQASLAGDYNEQFF,TRBJ2-1,many,TRBV7-9
CASTLAGGQETQYF,TRBJ2-5,few,TRBV12-3/TRBV12-4
CASSLRTIQDYTDTQYF,TRBJ2-3,many,TRBV11-2
CASSIRAPASHVEQYF,TRBJ2-7,-,TRBV19
CSFSLGEQFF,TRBJ2-1,-,TRBV29-1
CASSYSGGGDTQYF,TRBJ2-3,-,TRBV6-5
CASRGLAGRRTDTQYF,TRBJ2-3,few,TRBV11-2
CASSFGWKGNEQYF,TRBJ2-7,many,TRBV11-2
CASSWRGFSSGNTIYF,TRBJ1-3,few,TRBV19
CASRGSSGDNEQFF,TRBJ2-1,few,TRBV5-4
CASSLTGQGPHTQYF,TRBJ2-3,-,TRBV5-1
CSVGGFADTQYF,TRBJ2-3,few,TRBV29-1
CASSLVGLTAFF,TRBJ1-1,few,TRBV5-6
CATSSPSGTALGNEQFF,TRBJ2-1,-,TRBV15
CASSQDANYGYTF,TRBJ1-2,few,TRBV4-3